The next 29 T cell receptor beta chains were all read from a single sample in a study of tumor-infiltrating lymphocytes in primary liver carcinoma. Unsorted whole blood yielded the blood RNA, and germline DNA was also extracted. From around 0.5 ug of total RNA, TCR beta-specific cDNA was reverse-transcribed using a constant-region primer. Three-round nested multiplex PCR performed with slightly modified ARM-PCR produced the TCR beta libraries. A C-beta reverse primer was combined with TRBV1-TRBV30 forward primers in the first two PCR rounds, and each round had roughly 9 cycles. TCRdb recomputed calls from the multiplex PCR reads with MiXCR, one row per CDR3 protein. The data show about 180,000 distinct CDR3 sequences, roughly three fifths seen once. The sequencing sample was made of peripheral blood. The receptors were gathered from a man in his forties with primary liver carcinoma and hepatitis B virus infection.

The chain links TRBV6-2 or TRBV6-3 to TRBJ2-1, with TRBD1 matching over 8 bases. This CDR3 spans 13 amino acids. The germline gives CDR1 MNHEY, CDR2 SVGEGT. J was trimmed by 9 bases and V by 5 bases; bases with no gene match: 6. CDR3 region: CASSQQGGSEQFF. In nucleotides, the CDR3 is TGTGCCAGCAGTCAACAGGGGGGTAGTGAGCAGTTCTTC.

The V gene is TRBV6-5, the J gene TRBJ1-6, with D perhaps TRBD1 (6 bases). V lost 2 bases to trimming and J lost 10 bases, with 21 bases between them. There are 17 residues in the CDR3. Germline CDR1 MNHEY, CDR2 SVGAGI. For the CDR3, the DNA is TGTGCCAGCAGTTACCGGAGGGGGGCACAATATGAATCACCCCTCCACTTT. This codes for CASSYRRGAQYESPLHF.

The chain carries TRBV28 and TRBJ2-3, with 9 nucleotides matching TRBD2. The junction had 7 bases not matched to a gene; V was cut back by 7 bases and J by 2 bases. Germline CDR1 is MDHEN and CDR2 is SYDVKM. This CDR3 is 15 amino acids long. This chain's CDR3 is CASTLGGRATDTQYF. CDR3 sequence (DNA): TGTGCCAGCACCTTGGGCGGGAGGGCCACAGATACGCAGTATTTT.

The chain recombines TRBV30 with TRBJ2-7, with D unresolved. The CDR3 contains 11 residues. CDR1 and CDR2 from the germline V gene are GTSNPN and SVGIG (reference sequence). V lost 4 bases and J 3 bases, leaving 7 bases between the germline ends. CDR3 region: CAWIQSYEQYF. The CDR3 DNA reads as TGTGCCTGGATACAGAGCTACGAGCAGTACTTC.

As for this clonotype: A read error may explain this, as a much larger clone is one base away. V usage is TRBV29-1 and J usage is TRBJ2-3; 8 nucleotides agree with TRBD1. The CDR3 is made up of 14 amino acids. CDR1 and CDR2 (germline): SQVTM, ANQGSEA. The CDR3 DNA is TGCAGAGTTGCTGGACAGGGCAGTACAGATACGCAGTATTTT. Its translation: CRVAGQGSTDTQYF.

For this clonotype: A much larger clonotype is one base distant, so this may be a read error. V is TRBV11-1 and J is TRBJ2-7; 9 bases are a match to TRBD2. Germline CDR1 reads SGHAT; CDR2 reads FQDESV (reference sequence). The CDR3 has 16 amino acids. CDR3 residues: CASSNPGAGGSCEQYF. DNA of the CDR3: TGTGCCAGCAGCAATCCTGGAGCGGGAGGTTCCTGCGAGCAGTACTTC.

The CDR3 protein is CASSPLGLAGYNEQFF. The CDR3 DNA reads as TGTGCCAGCAGCCCTCTGGGACTAGCGGGCTACAATGAGCAGTTCTTC. The chain recombines TRBV14 with TRBJ2-1; TRBD2 matches at 12 bases. The V and J ends lost 4 bases and 3 bases, in that order; junction bases with no gene match: 4. The CDR3 consists of 16 residues. Germline V gene data show CDR1 as SGHDN and CDR2 as FVKESK.

This sequence joins TRBV28 and TRBJ2-5; 10 bases are shared with TRBD2. The junction had 7 bases not matched to a gene; V was cut back by 6 bases and J by 6 bases. The CDR3 has 14 amino acids. CDR1 MDHEN and CDR2 SYDVKM come from the germline V gene. The CDR3 here is CASRKLAGAKTQYF. The CDR3 nucleotides read TGTGCCAGCAGAAAGCTAGCGGGAGCAAAGACCCAGTACTTC.

This clonotype was observed a handful of times. The V gene is TRBV5-8, the J gene TRBJ2-7; a weak D match, TRBD1 (6 bases). CDR1 and CDR2 from the germline V gene are SGHTS and YDEGEE. The CDR3 totals 14 residues. V was pared by 4 bases and J by 8 bases, with 19 bases between. The CDR3 region has the DNA TGTGCCAGCAGCCTGGGACATCAAGGCTTACAGCAGTACTTC. Translation gives CASSLGHQGLQQYF.

The V gene is TRBV9, the J gene TRBJ1-2; possibly TRBD1 for D (5 bases). CDR1 and CDR2 from the germline V gene are SGDLS and YYNGEE. The V and J ends lost 4 bases and 0 bases respectively, with 10 bases between them. There are 14 residues in the CDR3. CDR3 in DNA: TGTGCCAGCAGCACGTGGGACTCTAACTATGGCTACACCTTC. Translating gives CASSTWDSNYGYTF.

On this clonotype itself: One junction end disagrees with the germline gene, perhaps due to a read error. V usage is TRBV11-2 and J usage is TRBJ2-1, with 8 bases aligning to TRBD2. The germline V gene encodes CDR1 SGHAT and CDR2 FQNNGV. This CDR3 has 15 residues. The CDR3 spells CVSNISSGYDNEQFF. CDR3 coding DNA: TGTGTCAGCAACATTTCTAGCGGGTATGACAATGAGCAGTTCTTC.

This chain uses TRBV6-5 with TRBJ1-2; 10 positions agree with TRBD1. Germline V lookup: CDR1 MNHEY, CDR2 SVGAGI. Trimming removed 0 bases from V and 4 bases from J; junction bases left unmatched: 2. The CDR3 has 15 amino acids. The CDR3 DNA reads TGTGCCAGCAGTTACTCGGGGACAGGGGTCTATGGCTACACCTTC. Encoded protein: CASSYSGTGVYGYTF.

Points on this clonotype: Compared with germline, one end of the junction differs, possibly owing to a read error. The V call is TRBV11-2, the J call TRBJ2-1; the D gene is possibly TRBD1 (5 bases). Per germline, CDR1 SGHAT and CDR2 FQNNGV. This CDR3 is built from 13 residues. The CDR3: CASSLGDLNEQFF. DNA of the CDR3: TGTGCCAGTAGCTTAGGGGATTTGAATGAGCAGTTCTTC.

Notes on this clonotype: Because the CDR3 is missing its conserved closing phenylalanine or tryptophan, this is likely a read error. The V call is TRBV11-2, the J call TRBJ2-7; possible D gene TRBD1, 6 bases. From germline, CDR1 is SGHAT and CDR2 FQNNGV. This CDR3 is 14 amino acids long. Trimming cost V 5 bases and J 2 bases, with 13 bases left between them. CDR3 loop: CASSLGHPTYEQYL. CDR3 bases: TGTGCCAGCAGCCTGGGACACCCTACCTACGAGCAGTACTTA.

This clonotype was observed a few times. The chain joins TRBV29-1 to TRBJ2-7, with D perhaps TRBD1 or TRBD2 (5 bases each). Trimming stripped 3 bases from V and 5 bases from J, with 17 bases between. Germline V gene lookup returns CDR1 SQVTM and CDR2 ANQGSEA. The CDR3 is 14 amino acids. CDR3 in DNA: TGCAGCGTTGAGGGGGTCCCAAGTAGCCACGAGCAGTACTTC. Translation gives CSVEGVPSSHEQYF.

On this clonotype itself: Its ends do not fully match the called genes, so a read error is possible. V usage is TRBV11-2 and J usage is TRBJ2-1; weak D call: TRBD2 (5 bases). Germline CDR1 is SGHAT and CDR2 is FQNNGV. The CDR3 is 13 amino acids. The CDR3 sequence is CVSGLDLNNEQFF. The CDR3 DNA is TGTGTCAGCGGCCTTGACTTGAACAATGAGCAGTTCTTC.

The rearrangement links TRBV5-1 to TRBJ2-1; D gene ambiguous. The CDR3 runs to 12 residues. Germline V gives CDR1 SGHRS, CDR2 YFSETQ. V lost 4 bases to trimming and J lost 5 bases, with 7 bases between them. CDR3 sequence: CASSPLDNEQFF. CDR3 nucleotides: TGCGCCAGCAGCCCCCTAGACAATGAGCAGTTCTTC.

Worth noting for this clonotype: A read error is possible here, since a much larger clone lies one base away. This chain joins TRBV11-2 and TRBJ2-7, with unresolved D. The CDR3 is 14 amino acids. Germline V gene data show CDR1 as SGHAT and CDR2 as FQNNGV. The CDR3 is CVSSLSMILYEQYF. The CDR3 DNA sequence: TGTGTCAGCAGTTTATCGATGATCCTCTACGAGCAGTACTTC.

To note about this clonotype: A much bigger clone sits one base away, suggesting this may be a read error. This chain connects TRBV29-1 to TRBJ2-5, with 11 bases identical to TRBD2. V shed 8 bases, J shed 1 base, and the junction held 6 bases outside the gene matches. The CDR3 has 14 amino acids. Germline CDR1 is SQVTM and CDR2 is ANQGSEA. The CDR3 spells CSSPLAGGQETQYF. The CDR3 nucleotides read TGCAGCTCCCCCCTAGCGGGGGGCCAAGAGACCCAGTACTTC.

At least ten counts were recorded for this clonotype. The CDR3 coding sequence is TGTGCCAGCGGGACTAGCGGTTCCAATGAGCAGTTCTTC. It codes for CASGTSGSNEQFF. The chain carries TRBV11-1 and TRBJ2-1; 11 bases are a match to TRBD2. This CDR3 comprises 13 residues. Germline trimming cut 8 bases from V and 6 bases from J; bases unmatched to any gene: 3. Germline CDR1 and CDR2: SGHAT and FQDESV (reference sequence).

Comment on this clonotype: A much larger clone sits a single nucleotide away, making a read error possible. The rearrangement links TRBV14 to TRBJ2-1; D is undetermined. This CDR3 region has 14 residues. Germline CDR1 is SGHDN and CDR2 is FVKESK. CDR3 sequence (DNA): TGTGCCAGCAGCCAAGATTGGCTACCCAATGAGCAGTTGTTC. As protein: CASSQDWLPNEQLF.

The rearrangement links TRBV11-2 to TRBJ2-1, with a possible D match to TRBD2 (5 bases). CDR1 and CDR2 (germline): SGHAT, FQNNGV. This CDR3 region has 13 residues. The ends were cut back, 8 bases at V and 2 bases at J, with 10 bases in the middle. The CDR3 loop is CASGHGAYNEQFF. Written as DNA, the CDR3 is TGTGCCAGCGGCCACGGGGCCTACAATGAGCAGTTCTTC.

The chain uses TRBV30 and TRBJ1-2; 7 bases map to TRBD1. Germline V gene data show CDR1 as GTSNPN and CDR2 as SVGIG (reference sequence). CDR3 length equals 15 residues. Trimming removed 0 bases from V and 0 bases from J; junction bases left unmatched: 4. The CDR3 DNA is TGTGCCTGGAGTGTACCAGGGGGTACTAACTATGGCTACACCTTC. Residues: CAWSVPGGTNYGYTF.

The chain is built from TRBV12-3 or TRBV12-4 and TRBJ2-6; no definite D call. The CDR3 spans 13 residues. Trimming removed 1 base from V and 11 bases from J, with 9 bases in between. CDR3 amino acids: CASSLVSVYVLTF. The CDR3 nucleotides are TGTGCCAGCAGTTTAGTAAGCGTCTACGTCCTGACTTTC.

This sequence joins TRBV4-1 and TRBJ1-1; D unclear. This CDR3 contains 13 residues. Germline CDR1 and CDR2: MGHRA and YSYEKL. Trimming removed 1 base from V and 6 bases from J, with 9 bases in between. CDR3 DNA: TGCGCCAGCAGCCAAGTCAGCCAGGCTGAAGCTTTCTTT. It is translated as CASSQVSQAEAFF.

As to this clonotype: A much larger clone differs from this one at a single base, so this may be a read error. This chain links TRBV11-2 with TRBJ2-1, with 8 bases that match TRBD2. The CDR3 spans 15 residues. In germline, CDR1 is SGHAT, CDR2 FQNNGV. In DNA, the CDR3 is TGTGCCTGCAGCTTGGGCCTAGCGGGCTACAATGAGCAGTTCTTC. Translated: CACSLGLAGYNEQFF.

In regard to this clonotype: An end of the junction differs from the germline gene, which may be a read error. V and J are TRBV6-1 and TRBJ2-3; the D gene is possibly TRBD2 (6 bases). This CDR3 has 14 amino acids. CDR1 MNHNS and CDR2 SASEGT come from the germline V gene. The CDR3 sequence is CASTELGSTDTQYF. The CDR3 DNA sequence: TGTGCCAGCACTGAACTCGGGAGTACAGATACGCAGTATTTT.

This chain uses TRBV10-3 with TRBJ1-1; 11 bases are a match to TRBD1. The V segment lost 4 bases and the J segment 4 bases; nucleotides outside the gene matches: 8. Germline V gene lookup returns CDR1 ENHRY and CDR2 SYGVKD. This CDR3 is 16 amino acids long. As DNA, the CDR3 is TGTGCCATCAGTGGAGGACAGGGGGCTGGGGGCACTGAAGCTTTCTTT. Amino acids: CAISGGQGAGGTEAFF.

For this clonotype: A read error may be the cause here, since a much bigger clone is one base away. The chain couples TRBV11-1 to TRBJ2-7, with 7 bases fitting TRBD2. Germline values: CDR1 SGHAT, CDR2 FQDESV (reference sequence). CDR3 length: 16 amino acids. CDR3 protein: CANSLRLAEPSYEQYF. The CDR3 coding sequence is TGTGCCAACAGCTTAAGGCTAGCGGAACCCTCCTACGAGCAGTACTTC.